These 24 T cell receptor beta chains were sequenced from one sample in a study of blood T cell repertoires in COVID-19. The repertoire was sequenced with immunoSEQ multiplex PCR; TCRdb's copy has only in-frame clones and lacks some. Of about 170,000 clones listed, around 79% are singletons. Sample: PBMCs or T cells enriched from blood (not recorded which). The receptors come from a woman between 65 and 79 years old in a cohort exposed to, infected with or recovered from COVID-19 (not recorded which).

In this sample, this clone turned up a few times. This chain connects TRBV19 to TRBJ1-2; TRBD1 aligns across 7 bases. CDR1 and CDR2 from the germline V gene are LNHDA and SQIVND (reference sequence). The CDR3 extends over 13 amino acids. V gave up 4 bases and J gave up 7 bases; unmatched junction bases: 6. This CDR3 is CASSTNRGLGYTF. For the CDR3, the DNA is TGTGCCAGTAGTACGAACAGGGGCCTTGGCTACACCTTC.

The chain recombines TRBV4-3 with TRBJ2-3; 10 positions match TRBD2. CDR1 is LGHNA and CDR2 is YSLEER in the germline V gene. This CDR3 region has 19 residues. Unmatched junction bases numbered 10, after V lost 0 bases and J lost 1 base. CDR3: CASSQDYSGRALGTDTQYF. The CDR3 nucleotides read TGCGCCAGCAGCCAAGATTACAGCGGGAGGGCCCTTGGCACAGATACGCAGTATTTT.

Remarks on this clone: In the same sample, other DNA sequences code for this CDR3. V and J are TRBV10-3 and TRBJ2-1, with a weak D call TRBD2 (6 bases). Deletions cut 6 bases from V and 5 bases from J, with 11 bases between. The CDR3 covers 13 residues. Germline V CDR1 and CDR2: ENHRY, SYGVKD. CDR3 nucleotides: TGTGCCATCAGCGGATTAGCGGACAATGAGCAGTTCTTC. It specifies CAISGLADNEQFF.

The chain links TRBV29-1 to TRBJ1-1, with a possible D match to TRBD1 (6 bases). V was trimmed by 5 bases and J by 1 base, leaving 11 bases between them. Germline CDR1 is SQVTM and CDR2 is ANQGSEA. This CDR3 region has 13 residues. CDR3 region: CSVRVGGNTEAFF. The CDR3 DNA is TGCAGCGTTCGGGTAGGGGGGAACACTGAAGCTTTCTTT. The variable domain in full, with the rest retrieved from reference TRBV29-1 and TRBJ1-1, is SAVISQKPSRDICQRGTSLTIQCQVDSQVTMMFWYRQQPGQSLTLIATANQGSEATYESGFVIDKFPISRPNLTFSTLTVSNMSPEDSSIYLCSVRVGGNTEAFFGQGTRLTVV.

CDR3 loop: CASSFFRGAEVGKLFF. CDR3 nucleotide sequence: TGTGCCAGCAGCTTTTTCCGGGGGGCGGAGGTCGGAAAACTGTTTTTT. This sequence joins TRBV5-4 and TRBJ1-4; the D gene is possibly TRBD1 (6 bases). V lost 2 bases and J 10 bases, leaving 21 bases between the germline ends. This CDR3 is built from 16 residues. The germline gives CDR1 SGHNT, CDR2 YYREEE (reference sequence).

CDR3 in amino acids: CATSRAGSSYNEQFF. CDR3 coding DNA: TGTGCCACCAGCAGAGCAGGAAGCTCCTACAATGAGCAGTTCTTC. The chain employs TRBV15 and TRBJ2-1; the D is unclear. CDR3 length equals 15 residues. The germline CDR1 and CDR2 sequences are LNHNV and YYDKDF (reference sequence). Trimming pared 1 base from V and 0 bases from J, leaving 7 bases between.

The chain joins TRBV28 to TRBJ1-2, with 7 bases lining up with TRBD1. CDR3 size: 14 residues. Germline V lookup: CDR1 MDHEN, CDR2 SYDVKM. The V segment lost 2 bases and the J segment 4 bases; nucleotides outside the gene matches: 4. CDR3 sequence: CASSLRGLVYGYTF. Written as DNA, the CDR3 is TGTGCCAGCAGTTTAAGGGGGCTGGTCTATGGCTACACCTTC.

The gene calls are TRBV12-3 or TRBV12-4 and TRBJ2-3, with D possibly matching TRBD1 (6 bases). This CDR3 comprises 13 residues. Trimming cost V 6 bases and J 4 bases, with 11 bases left between them. The CDR3 DNA sequence: TGTGCCAGCAGGCTCACAGGGTCAGATACGCAGTATTTT. Encoded protein: CASRLTGSDTQYF.

The CDR3 sequence: CASSLAADVQETQYF. The DNA for the CDR3 is TGCGCCAGCAGCTTGGCCGCAGATGTGCAAGAGACCCAGTACTTC. This sequence joins TRBV5-1 and TRBJ2-5; no reliable D call. The germline gives CDR1 SGHRS, CDR2 YFSETQ. V was cut by 0 bases and J by 2 bases, with 11 bases left in between. The CDR3 extends over 15 amino acids. Complete variable domain (other parts from reference TRBV5-1 and TRBJ2-5): KAGVTQTPRYLIKTRGQQVTLSCSPISGHRSVSWYQQTPGQGLQFLFEYFSETQRNKGNFPGRFSGRQFSNSRSEMNVSTLELGDSALYLCASSLAADVQETQYFGPGTRLLVL.

J is TRBJ1-2 and V is TRBV28; 8 bases match TRBD1. The CDR3 spans 14 residues. V lost 2 bases, J lost 8 bases, and 7 bases stayed unmatched. Germline values: CDR1 MDHEN, CDR2 SYDVKM. This chain's CDR3 is CASSLVDRVGGYTF. CDR3 coding DNA: TGTGCCAGCAGTTTAGTGGACAGGGTGGGCGGCTACACCTTC.

The chain uses TRBV12-5 and TRBJ1-5; tentative D call: TRBD1 (5 bases). Per the germline V gene, CDR1 is LGHNT and CDR2 is FRNRAP. CDR3 length equals 16 residues. Trimming shortened V by 6 bases and J by 2 bases, and 17 bases separated the two germline ends. CDR3 nucleotide sequence: TGTGCTAGTGGCTTAAGCCCCGACAGAGGCAATCAGCCCCAGCATTTT. Translated: CASGLSPDRGNQPQHF.

This clone has only a few counts. The chain is built from TRBV28 and TRBJ1-5, with D perhaps matching TRBD1 (6 bases). The germline V gene has CDR1 MDHEN and CDR2 SYDVKM. V was cut by 6 bases and J by 7 bases, with 19 bases left in between. The CDR3 consists of 15 residues. CDR3 sequence (DNA): TGTGCCAGCAGCTCCCACCCAGGGGAGGGACAGCCCCAGCATTTT. This gives the protein CASSSHPGEGQPQHF.

This clone was counted a few times. The chain uses TRBV6-6 and TRBJ1-2; 8 nucleotides line up with TRBD1. The CDR3 covers 16 residues. Unmatched junction bases numbered 7, after V lost 0 bases and J lost 4 bases. Germline values: CDR1 MNHNY, CDR2 SVGAGI (reference sequence). The CDR3 DNA reads as TGTGCCAGCAGTTACTCACCAGAGACAGGGGTCTATGGCTACACCTTC. Residues: CASSYSPETGVYGYTF.

The chain links TRBV29-1 to TRBJ2-1, with 7 bases lining up with TRBD2. Germline loops: CDR1 SQVTM, CDR2 ANQGSEA. V shed 4 bases, J shed 9 bases, and the junction held 6 bases outside the gene matches. The CDR3 loop spans 12 amino acids. DNA of the CDR3: TGCAGCGTTGGACTAGCAAAGAGTGAGCAGTTCTTC. This encodes CSVGLAKSEQFF.

The sample holds one count of this clone. J is TRBJ2-1 and V is TRBV11-3, with TRBD2 as a possible D gene (5 bases). V was pared by 1 base and J by 4 bases, with 20 bases between. The CDR3 spans 18 residues. CDR1 is SGHNT and CDR2 is YENEEA in the germline V gene. CDR3 amino acids: CASSLGVASQIQYNEQFF. The CDR3 DNA reads as TGTGCCAGCAGCTTAGGGGTAGCGTCCCAGATACAATACAATGAGCAGTTCTTC.

This clone turned up a few times. The CDR3 coding sequence is TGTGCCAGCTCACCAGGACAGGGTAGCGGCACCGGGGAGCTGTTTTTT. Its translation: CASSPGQGSGTGELFF. This chain connects TRBV18 to TRBJ2-2, with 8 bases lining up with TRBD1. CDR1 is KGHSH and CDR2 is LQKENI in the germline V gene. This CDR3 spans 16 amino acids. Trimming at V came to 2 bases and at J to 4 bases, leaving 6 bases not matched to a gene.

The chain recombines TRBV18 with TRBJ2-5; weak D call: TRBD2 (5 bases). In germline, CDR1 is KGHSH, CDR2 LQKENI. The CDR3 covers 12 residues. Between the trimmed V and J ends, which lost 6 bases and 7 bases, there was a span of 12 bases. CDR3 bases: TGTGCCAGCTCCCCGGATGAGGGGACCCAGTACTTC. Protein: CASSPDEGTQYF.

The V gene is TRBV5-4, the J gene TRBJ2-1; 8 bases match TRBD1. In germline, CDR1 is SGHNT, CDR2 YYREEE (reference sequence). The CDR3 is 13 residues long. V lost 5 bases, J lost 8 bases, and 6 bases stayed unmatched. The CDR3 spells CASSVQGVDEQFF. CDR3 sequence (DNA): TGTGCCAGCAGTGTACAGGGGGTCGATGAGCAGTTCTTC.

The V gene is TRBV27, the J gene TRBJ1-6; D not certain. CDR3 size: 17 residues. Germline V gene data show CDR1 as MNHEY and CDR2 as SMNVEV (reference sequence). Deletions cut 0 bases from V and 0 bases from J, with 9 bases between. DNA of the CDR3: TGTGCCAGCAGTTTATCGCGGGGTAGCTCCTATAATTCACCCCTCCACTTT. This codes for CASSLSRGSSYNSPLHF.

The chain carries TRBV19 and TRBJ1-5, with 7 bases fitting TRBD1. V gave up 3 bases and J gave up 5 bases; unmatched junction bases: 7. The CDR3 consists of 15 residues. CDR1 is LNHDA, CDR2 SQIVND, per germline (reference sequence). In DNA form, the CDR3 reads TGTGCCAGTAGTATCGGACAGGCGGGCCATCAGCCCCAGCATTTT. Its protein is CASSIGQAGHQPQHF. Looking up the rest from reference TRBV19 and TRBJ1-5 gives the full variable domain: DGGITQSPKYLFRKEGQNVTLSCEQNLNHDAMYWYRQDPGQGLRLIYYSQIVNDFQKGDIAEGYSVSREKKESFPLTVTSAQKNPTAFYLCASSIGQAGHQPQHFGDGTRLSIL.

V gene TRBV27 combines with J gene TRBJ2-7, with a tentative D call TRBD2 (5 bases). Trimming stripped 3 bases from V and 0 bases from J, with 9 bases between. Germline V gene sequence: CDR1 MNHEY, CDR2 SMNVEV (reference sequence). The CDR3 runs to 14 residues. The chain's CDR3 is CASSLKGSSYEQYF. The CDR3 DNA is TGTGCCAGCAGTTTGAAAGGGAGCTCCTACGAGCAGTACTTC.

This clone has a handful of counts. The chain uses TRBV5-1 and TRBJ2-2, with D possibly TRBD1 on 5 matching bases. This CDR3 is built from 13 residues. The germline V gene encodes CDR1 SGHRS and CDR2 YFSETQ. With 0 bases removed from V and 6 bases from J, the gap between germline ends came to 6 bases. CDR3 bases: TGCGCCAGCAGCTTGGGGGGCTCCGGGGAGCTGTTTTTT. Protein product: CASSLGGSGELFF. Variable domain in full (rest from reference TRBV5-1 and TRBJ2-2): KAGVTQTPRYLIKTRGQQVTLSCSPISGHRSVSWYQQTPGQGLQFLFEYFSETQRNKGNFPGRFSGRQFSNSRSEMNVSTLELGDSALYLCASSLGGSGELFFGEGSRLTVL.

This clone was counted only a few times. CDR3 residues: CSASPAGTGRRNTEAFF. CDR3 sequence (DNA): TGCAGTGCTAGTCCCGCCGGGACAGGTCGACGTAACACTGAAGCTTTCTTT. The rearrangement links TRBV20-1 to TRBJ1-1, with 8 positions matching TRBD1. The V and J ends lost 3 bases and 2 bases, in that order; junction bases with no gene match: 14. Per germline, CDR1 DFQATT and CDR2 SNEGSKA (reference sequence). This CDR3 spans 17 amino acids.

This clone was found once. The rearrangement joins TRBV7-9 to TRBJ2-5; the D gene is possibly TRBD2 (6 bases). The germline V gene has CDR1 SEHNR and CDR2 FQNEAQ (reference sequence). Trimming took off 3 bases at V and 1 base at J, with 9 bases between the two ends. This CDR3 is built from 14 residues. The CDR3 protein is CASSLLGLQETQYF. The DNA for the CDR3 is TGTGCCAGCAGCTTGCTGGGACTCCAAGAGACCCAGTACTTC. Full variable domain (remainder filled in from reference TRBV7-9 and TRBJ2-5): DTGVSQNPRHKITKRGQNVTFRCDPISEHNRLYWYRQTLGQGPEFLTYFQNEAQLEKSRLLSDRFSAERPKGSFSTLEIQRTEQGDSAMYLCASSLLGLQETQYFGPGTRLLVL.